Presented here are 4 T cell receptor beta chains from one specimen sequenced in a study of CD4 T cells in relation to SARS-CoV-2 and coronaviruses. These receptors are not linked to any known antigen. Clones were read by immunoSEQ multiplex PCR, and TCRdb kept only the in-frame ones, dropping some. This table holds 20,000 to 30,000 clones, about three quarters found once. Before the COVID-19 pandemic, during about 2011-2019, CD4+ T cells were taken from unexposed donors. Isolation of CD4+ T cells took place after about 9 days in culture. The sample comprised CD4+ T cells from PBMCs, cultured in vitro. The source of these receptors is a human donor in good health.

The V and J genes are TRBV6-5 and TRBJ2-3, with 13 nucleotides matching TRBD2. The CDR3 is 14 residues long. Per germline, CDR1 MNHEY and CDR2 SVGAGI. The ends lost 8 bases at V and 9 bases at J; junction bases unmatched: 8. The CDR3 region has the DNA TGTGCCAGCTCCGGGACTAGCGGGAAGGAGACGCAGTATTTT. Protein: CASSGTSGKETQYF.

This sequence joins TRBV10-3 and TRBJ2-7; 7 nucleotides line up with TRBD2. The CDR3 consists of 14 residues. Trimming at V came to 7 bases and at J to 0 bases, leaving 6 bases not matched to a gene. CDR1 and CDR2 (germline): ENHRY, SYGVKD. Here the CDR3 reads CAIMSGRGSYEQYF. The CDR3 DNA reads TGTGCCATCATGTCGGGGAGGGGCTCCTACGAGCAGTACTTC.

With regard to this clone: One junction end does not reproduce the germline sequence, and a read error may be involved. The CDR3 here is CASSQAQGRGALF. Written as DNA, the CDR3 is TGTGCCAGCAGCCAAGCTCAGGGGCGGGGAGCGCTCTTC. The rearrangement links TRBV14 to TRBJ1-2, with D perhaps matching TRBD1 (6 bases). CDR3 length: 13 amino acids. Germline CDR1 and CDR2: SGHDN and FVKESK.

This sequence joins TRBV6-6 and TRBJ2-3, with unresolved D. V lost 0 bases to trimming and J lost 0 bases, with 4 bases between them. The germline CDR1 and CDR2 sequences are MNHNY and SVGAGI (reference sequence). This CDR3 has 14 residues. The CDR3 DNA reads as TGTGCCAGCAGTTACTCGATTAGCACAGATACGCAGTATTTT. Protein product: CASSYSISTDTQYF.